This paragraph covers one TCR beta chain sequence. Its antigen is currently unknown. Germline loops: CDR1 SGHRS, CDR2 YFSETQ. V was pared by 5 bases and J by 6 bases, with 11 bases between. The length of the CDR3 is 13 residues. The data originate from a study of CD8+ T cells in alopecia areata. Study-wide results and caveats: Tofacitinib significantly decreased scalp clonality and expanded CD8+ clones among top 100.

Documented treatment: oral pan-JAK inhibitor, 5-10 mg twice daily. Extraction of RNA preceded its reverse transcription into cDNA, which served as the sequencing template. Clones were sequenced by immunoSEQ multiplex PCR, and TCRdb holds only the in-frame ones, with some missing. The table has approximately 170,000 clones, about three fifths seen once. Sample: CD4+ T cells sorted from blood, taken at week 4, from a patient treated with tofacitinib. The genes are TRBV5-1 and TRBJ2-2; D unresolved. This clonotype was obtained from a human donor with alopecia areata. CDR3 nucleotides: TGCGCCAGCAGTTTTGAGGCGGCCGGGGAGCTGTTTTTT. It specifies CASSFEAAGELFF.